This T cell receptor beta chain was sequenced for a study of cytomegalovirus exposure and HLA in healthy donors. Repertoires were generated with immunoSEQ multiplex PCR, while TCRdb's copy carries only in-frame clones and drops some. The sample contains roughly 300,000 clones, 86% of which appear only once. Germline V CDR1 and CDR2: SGHTA, FQGNSA. This CDR3 contains 16 residues. With 6 bases clipped from V and 1 base from J, the junction kept 11 bases outside the gene matches. With regard to this clone: Its matching antigen is unknown.

Findings of the study overall: The study designated 150 to 200 TCR beta chains cytomegalovirus-associated. Within the 120 or so validation repertoires, first-cohort TCR clusters tended to co-occur, according to a later analysis.

The receptor's source is a woman under 30 in good health and CMV-seronegative. The sequencing sample was made of PBMCs. The chain carries TRBV7-2 and TRBJ2-5; 7 bases line up with TRBD1. Here the CDR3 reads CASSRWWDSAQETQYF. In nucleotides, the CDR3 is TGTGCCAGCAGTCGATGGTGGGACAGTGCCCAAGAGACCCAGTACTTC.